One T cell receptor beta chain is described in this entry. The sample comes from a study of OX40 agonist ivuxolimab in advanced cancers. The repertoire was sequenced with immunoSEQ multiplex PCR; TCRdb's copy has only in-frame clones and lacks some. The sample lists 90,000 to 150,000 clones; approximately 90% were seen once. The germline V gene has CDR1 SQVTM and CDR2 ANQGSEA. CDR3 size: 12 residues. With 3 bases removed from V and 0 bases from J, the gap between germline ends came to 5 bases. This specimen was CD4+ or CD8+ T cells sorted from blood, taken in a trial of the OX40 agonist ivuxolimab. The origin of this receptor is an adult with an advanced solid tumor such as melanoma, head and neck, liver or kidney cancer. The gene calls are TRBV29-1 and TRBJ2-5; D call uncertain. The CDR3 DNA follows: TGCAGCGTTGATGGATACCAAGAGACCCAGTACTTC. Protein product: CSVDGYQETQYF. Full variable domain (rest looked up from reference TRBV29-1 and TRBJ2-5): SAVISQKPSRDICQRGTSLTIQCQVDSQVTMMFWYRQQPGQSLTLIATANQGSEATYESGFVIDKFPISRPNLTFSTLTVSNMSPEDSSIYLCSVDGYQETQYFGPGTRLLVL.